The 24 T cell receptor beta chains below all came from one sample that was sequenced in a study of T cell repertoires in cytomegalovirus infection. TCRdb passed the reads through MiXCR, listing each CDR3 protein once. The table shows about 400,000 distinct CDR3 sequences, with approximately 18% occurring only once. Sequenced input: PBMCs. The receptors derive from a human donor in good health (CMV status not recorded). Some clones in this sample may be carry-over from other donors' samples.

The genes are TRBV27 and TRBJ1-1, with D possibly being TRBD1 (6 bases). The CDR3 loop spans 13 amino acids. CDR1 and CDR2 from the germline V gene are MNHEY and SMNVEV (reference sequence). The V gene lost 6 bases and the J gene lost 3 bases, with 11 bases spanning the gap. CDR3 in DNA: TGTGCCAGCAGCCTTAGGGGGTACACTGAAGCTTTCTTT. It encodes CASSLRGYTEAFF.

This chain links TRBV20-1 with TRBJ2-3, with D perhaps matching TRBD1 or TRBD2 (5 bases each). Germline CDR1 is DFQATT and CDR2 is SNEGSKA (reference sequence). The CDR3 has 12 residues. The V and J ends lost 8 bases and 0 bases respectively, with 9 bases between them. The chain's CDR3 is CSRGGSTDTQYF. DNA of the CDR3: TGCAGTCGGGGCGGGAGCACAGATACGCAGTATTTT.

CDR3 sequence reads: CASSRTSSTDTQYF. In DNA, the CDR3 is TGTGCCAGCAGCCGGACTTCGAGCACAGATACGCAGTATTTT. The chain is built from TRBV2 and TRBJ2-3; weak D call: TRBD2 (5 bases). With 6 bases removed from V and 0 bases from J, the gap between germline ends came to 10 bases. The CDR3 has 14 amino acids. CDR1 SNHLY and CDR2 FYNNEI come from the germline V gene.

This clonotype was recorded once. This chain connects TRBV30 to TRBJ2-5, with 9 bases aligning to TRBD1. Germline lookup yields CDR1 GTSNPN and CDR2 SVGIG (reference sequence). Losses at the gene ends were 8 bases for V and 2 bases for J; bases not matched to a gene: 9. This CDR3 has 14 residues. CDR3 loop: CAGNRGQGQETQYF. The CDR3, as DNA: TGTGCCGGGAACAGGGGGCAAGGACAAGAGACCCAGTACTTC.

In its sample, this clonotype was seen a few times. The chain recombines TRBV6-1 with TRBJ1-2; TRBD1 might be the D (6 bases). V was trimmed by 6 bases and J by 8 bases, leaving 22 bases between them. CDR1 and CDR2 (germline): MNHNS, SASEGT. This CDR3 contains 15 residues. The CDR3 sequence: CASSPRGGALEGYTF. CDR3 DNA sequence: TGTGCCAGCAGCCCCAGGGGAGGGGCATTGGAGGGCTACACCTTC.

This chain uses TRBV12-3 or TRBV12-4 with TRBJ2-7, with D possibly matching TRBD1 (7 bases). The CDR3 runs 12 residues. Trimming stripped 7 bases from V and 5 bases from J, with 12 bases between. CDR3 amino acids: CASTRGAHEQYF. As DNA, the CDR3 is TGTGCCAGCACCAGGGGGGCCCACGAGCAGTACTTC.

This clonotype was seen ten or more times. The chain recombines TRBV7-2 with TRBJ1-2; a possible D gene is TRBD1 (5 bases). Trimming removed 2 bases at V and 2 bases at J, with 12 bases between. The length of the CDR3 is 15 residues. CDR1 is SGHTA, CDR2 FQGNSA, per germline. The DNA for the CDR3 is TGTGCCAGCAGCTTATGGGGCGGAGGAAACTATGGCTACACCTTC. Its translation: CASSLWGGGNYGYTF.

V usage is TRBV10-3 and J usage is TRBJ2-5; 8 bases map to TRBD1. V lost 4 bases and J lost 1; bases outside the gene matches: 8. This CDR3 is 16 amino acids long. From germline, CDR1 is ENHRY and CDR2 SYGVKD. The CDR3, as DNA: TGTGCCATCAGTGCCCGGACAGGGAGCCGCCAAGAGACCCAGTACTTC. This encodes CAISARTGSRQETQYF.

J is TRBJ1-2 and V is TRBV28, with D uncertain. Trimming took 10 bases from V and 1 from J, leaving 7 bases between them. Per germline, CDR1 MDHEN and CDR2 SYDVKM. This CDR3 is built from 11 residues. In nucleotides, the CDR3 is TGTGCCACCACTTTTAACTATGGCTACACCTTC. This translates into CATTFNYGYTF.

The V gene is TRBV30, the J gene TRBJ1-1, with 8 bases fitting TRBD1. Germline CDR1 and CDR2: GTSNPN and SVGIG (reference sequence). Trimming cost V 4 bases and J 1 base; bases outside gene matches: 5. The CDR3 is 14 amino acids. CDR3 nucleotides: TGTGCCTGGATCCAGGGGGCCACGAACACTGAAGCTTTCTTT. Translation: CAWIQGATNTEAFF.

This sequence joins TRBV3-1 and TRBJ2-5; D ambiguous. From germline, CDR1 is LGHDT and CDR2 YNNKEL (reference sequence). CDR3 length: 13 residues. The V and J ends lost 0 bases and 4 bases respectively, with 6 bases between them. The CDR3 DNA sequence: TGTGCCAGCAGCCAAGAAAACAGAGAGACCCAGTACTTC. It translates to CASSQENRETQYF.

The V call is TRBV4-1, the J call TRBJ2-1, with 10 bases fitting TRBD2. The CDR3 sequence is 16 residues long. V trimming: 2 bases; J trimming: 8 bases; junction bases outside the gene matches: 9. The germline CDR1 and CDR2 sequences are MGHRA and YSYEKL. The CDR3 spells CASSQPRASGRYEQFF. CDR3 DNA sequence: TGCGCCAGCAGCCAACCCCGGGCTAGCGGGAGATATGAGCAGTTCTTC.

The V gene is TRBV24-1, the J gene TRBJ2-3, with TRBD2 matching 7 bases. There are 12 residues in the CDR3. Germline V gene lookup returns CDR1 KGHDR and CDR2 SFDVKD. The V gene end was trimmed by 7 bases and the J gene end by 5 bases; junction bases not matched to a gene: 2. CDR3 in DNA: TGTGCCACCAGGGGGGAGGGAGATACGCAGTATTTT. Translating gives CATRGEGDTQYF.

The genes are TRBV20-1 and TRBJ2-3, with D unclear. Trimming cost V 2 bases and J 2 bases, with 11 bases left between them. The CDR3 has 14 residues. Germline loops: CDR1 DFQATT, CDR2 SNEGSKA (reference sequence). Here the CDR3 DNA reads TGCAGTGCTAGAAACGTCGAAGTCACAGATACGCAGTATTTT. It yields the protein CSARNVEVTDTQYF.

The chain's CDR3 is CASSVGVAGQGAQYF. CDR3 DNA sequence: TGTGCCAGCAGCGTAGGAGTTGCCGGGCAGGGGGCCCAGTACTTC. The chain is built from TRBV9 and TRBJ2-5, with TRBD1 matching over 7 bases. In germline, CDR1 is SGDLS, CDR2 YYNGEE. J was trimmed by 9 bases and V by 0 bases; bases with no gene match: 11. CDR3 size: 15 residues.

V usage is TRBV20-1 and J usage is TRBJ2-1; D ambiguous. The ends were cut back, 0 bases at V and 4 bases at J, with 7 bases in the middle. Germline V gives CDR1 DFQATT, CDR2 SNEGSKA (reference sequence). This CDR3 is built from 13 residues. The CDR3 is CSARDNRYNEQFF. For the CDR3, the DNA is TGCAGTGCTAGAGATAACAGATACAATGAGCAGTTCTTC.

V is TRBV12-5 and J is TRBJ2-3, with D uncertain. The CDR3 contains 12 residues. Germline CDR1 reads LGHNT; CDR2 reads FRNRAP. Trimming removed 7 bases from V and 3 bases from J, with 8 bases in between. The CDR3 region has the DNA TGTGCTAGTGCTCAACAAACAGATACGCAGTATTTT. It encodes CASAQQTDTQYF.

This clonotype has a handful of counts. The chain links TRBV7-8 to TRBJ1-5, with TRBD1 identical over 8 bases. There are 13 residues in the CDR3. Unmatched junction bases numbered 3, after V lost 6 bases and J lost 5 bases. The germline CDR1 and CDR2 sequences are SGHVS and FQNEAQ. In DNA form, the CDR3 reads TGTGCCAGCAGTCGCAGGGGGCATCAGCCCCAGCATTTT. Translation gives CASSRRGHQPQHF. Full variable domain (missing parts from reference TRBV7-8 and TRBJ1-5): GAGVSQSPRYKVAKRGQDVALRCDPISGHVSLFWYQQALGQGPEFLTYFQNEAQLDKSGLPSDRFFAERPEGSVSTLKIQRTQQEDSAVYLCASSRRGHQPQHFGDGTRLSIL.

This chain joins TRBV6-5 and TRBJ2-7, with D possibly being TRBD2 (6 bases). The CDR3 consists of 17 residues. Germline-derived CDR1 and CDR2 are MNHEY and SVGAGI. V shed 0 bases and J shed 1 base, with 16 bases lying between them. The CDR3 DNA follows: TGTGCCAGCAGTTACTCGTCCGCGGCTAGCGATTCCTACGAGCAGTACTTC. Its translation is CASSYSSAASDSYEQYF.

This clonotype appeared many times. CDR3 protein: CASSLPVGDPRNEQYF. DNA of the CDR3: TGTGCCAGCAGCCTCCCGGTGGGCGACCCAAGGAACGAGCAGTACTTC. This chain uses TRBV7-2 with TRBJ2-7; the D is unclear. Germline V CDR1 and CDR2: SGHTA, FQGNSA. Trimming removed 5 bases at V and 5 bases at J, with 22 bases between. The CDR3 is 16 amino acids.

The table lists this clonotype with many counts. The rearrangement joins TRBV7-8 to TRBJ2-1; D unresolved. Looked up from germline, CDR1 is SGHVS and CDR2 is FQNEAQ. V was pared by 5 bases and J by 7 bases, with 12 bases between. The CDR3 runs to 13 residues. CDR3 coding DNA: TGTGCCAGCAGCCCCACCCTGGGAAATGAGCAGTTCTTC. Its protein product is CASSPTLGNEQFF.

The CDR3 reads CASSRDRDSQPQHF. The CDR3, as DNA: TGTGCCAGCTCACGGGACAGGGACAGTCAGCCCCAGCATTTT. The V gene is TRBV18, the J gene TRBJ1-5, with 9 bases aligning to TRBD1. The CDR3 length is 14 residues. Germline trimming cut 4 bases from V and 6 bases from J; bases unmatched to any gene: 4. The germline V gene has CDR1 KGHSH and CDR2 LQKENI.

In its sample, this clonotype was seen a few times. The chain is built from TRBV7-8 and TRBJ2-3, with a tentative D call TRBD2 (7 bases). The CDR3 covers 13 residues. Germline CDR1 reads SGHVS; CDR2 reads FQNEAQ. V dropped 4 bases and J dropped 13 bases, with 18 bases sitting between them. For the CDR3, the DNA is TGTGCCAGCAGCTACCATGACGGGGGGCAAGAGTATTTT. It yields the protein CASSYHDGGQEYF.

This clonotype has ten or more counts. This chain joins TRBV7-2 and TRBJ2-7, with unresolved D. The CDR3 is made up of 16 amino acids. Germline values: CDR1 SGHTA, CDR2 FQGNSA. With 4 bases removed from V and 1 base from J, the gap between germline ends came to 17 bases. Here the CDR3 reads CASSSSSARLSYEQYF. For the CDR3, the DNA is TGTGCCAGCAGCTCTTCATCGGCTCGATTATCCTACGAGCAGTACTTC. Filled out from reference TRBV7-2 and TRBJ2-7, the complete variable domain reads GAGVSQSPSNKVTEKGKDVELRCDPISGHTALYWYRQSLGQGLEFLIYFQGNSAPDKSGLPSDRFSAERTGGSVSTLTIQRTQQEDSAVYLCASSSSSARLSYEQYFGPGTRLTVT.